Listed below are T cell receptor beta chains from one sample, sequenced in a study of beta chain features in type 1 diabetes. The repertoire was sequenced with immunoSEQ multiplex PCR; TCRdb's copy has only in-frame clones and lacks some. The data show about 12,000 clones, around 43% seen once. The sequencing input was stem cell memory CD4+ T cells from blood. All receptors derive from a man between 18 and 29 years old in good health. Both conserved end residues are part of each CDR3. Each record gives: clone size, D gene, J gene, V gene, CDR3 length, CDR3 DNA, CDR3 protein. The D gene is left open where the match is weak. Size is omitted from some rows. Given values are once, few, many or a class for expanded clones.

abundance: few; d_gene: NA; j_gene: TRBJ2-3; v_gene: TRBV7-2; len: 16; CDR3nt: TGTGCCAGCAGCTTAGGGGGGGGGCTTTTAGTAGATACGCAGTATTTT; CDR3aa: CASSLGGGLLVDTQYF
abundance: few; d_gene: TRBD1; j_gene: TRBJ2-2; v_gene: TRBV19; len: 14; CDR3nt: TGTGCCGGGGGACAGGGGACGAACACCGGGGAGCTGTTTTTT; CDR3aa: CAGGQGTNTGELFF
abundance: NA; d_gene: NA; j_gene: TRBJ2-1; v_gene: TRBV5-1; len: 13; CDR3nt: TGCGCCAGCAGCTTGGAGGCTCGGGGGGAGCAGTTCTTC; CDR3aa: CASSLEARGEQFF
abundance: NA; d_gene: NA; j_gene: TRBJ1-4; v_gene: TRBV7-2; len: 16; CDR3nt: TGTGCCAGCAGCTTAGTTCGTATAGGGAGGGGTGAAAAACTGTTTTTT; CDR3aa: CASSLVRIGRGEKLFF
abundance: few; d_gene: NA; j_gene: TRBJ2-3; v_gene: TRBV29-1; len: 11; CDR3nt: TGCAGCGGACATCAAACAGATACGCAGTATTTT; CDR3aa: CSGHQTDTQYF
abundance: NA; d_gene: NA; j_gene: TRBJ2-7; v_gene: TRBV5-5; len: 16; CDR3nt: TGTGCCAGCAGCTTGAGCCCAGGGGACACTACCTACGAGCAGTACTTC; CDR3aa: CASSLSPGDTTYEQYF
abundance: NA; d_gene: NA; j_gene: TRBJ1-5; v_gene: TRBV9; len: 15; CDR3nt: TGTGCCAGCAGCGTAGATTATTCAGGGTATCAGCCCCAGCATTTT; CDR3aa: CASSVDYSGYQPQHF
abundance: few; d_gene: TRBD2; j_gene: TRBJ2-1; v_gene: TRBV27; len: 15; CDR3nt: TGTGCCAGCAGTACTCTAGCGGGGGGCTACAATGAGCAGTTCTTC; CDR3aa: CASSTLAGGYNEQFF
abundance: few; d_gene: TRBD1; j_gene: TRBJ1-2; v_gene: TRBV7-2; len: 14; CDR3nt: TGTGCCAGCAGCCCGAGGGACAGGGTTCATGGCTACACCTTC; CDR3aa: CASSPRDRVHGYTF
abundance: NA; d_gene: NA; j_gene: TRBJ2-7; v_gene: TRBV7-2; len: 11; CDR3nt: TGTGCCAGCAGCGCTAGGGGCGAGCAGTACTTC; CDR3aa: CASSARGEQYF
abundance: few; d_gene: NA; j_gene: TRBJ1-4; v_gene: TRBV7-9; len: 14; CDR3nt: TGTGCCAGCAGCCCGCGGGCAGGAGGAGAAAAACTGTTTTTT; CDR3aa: CASSPRAGGEKLFF
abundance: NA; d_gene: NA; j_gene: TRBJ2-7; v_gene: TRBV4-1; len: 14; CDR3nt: TGCGCCAGCAGCCAAGGAGCCCTAGGAAACGAGCAGTACTTC; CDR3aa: CASSQGALGNEQYF
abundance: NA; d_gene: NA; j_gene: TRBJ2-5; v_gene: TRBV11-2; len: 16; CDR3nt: TGTGCCAGCAGCTTAGTGGCAGTTAAGTACCAAGAGACCCAGTACTTC; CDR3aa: CASSLVAVKYQETQYF
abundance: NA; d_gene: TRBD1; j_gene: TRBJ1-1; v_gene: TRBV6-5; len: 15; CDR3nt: TGTGCCAGCAGAATTGACAGGGGGCAGGGCACTGAAGCTTTCTTT; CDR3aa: CASRIDRGQGTEAFF
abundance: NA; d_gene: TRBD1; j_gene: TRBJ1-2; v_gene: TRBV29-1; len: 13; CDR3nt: TGCAGCGTCGGGACAGCCTCTAACTATGGCTACACCTTC; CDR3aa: CSVGTASNYGYTF
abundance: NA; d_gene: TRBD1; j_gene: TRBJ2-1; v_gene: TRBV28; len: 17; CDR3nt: TGTGCCAGCAGTTTCAGGGGGCGAACGGTAGAGAACAATGAGCAGTTCTTC; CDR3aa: CASSFRGRTVENNEQFF
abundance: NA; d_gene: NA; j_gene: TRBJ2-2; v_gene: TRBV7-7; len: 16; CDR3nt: TGTGCCAGCAGCGCCGCTTCGGGTACGAACACCGGGGAGCTGTTTTTT; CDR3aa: CASSAASGTNTGELFF
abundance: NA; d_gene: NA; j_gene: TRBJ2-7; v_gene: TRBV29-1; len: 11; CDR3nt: TGCAGCGTTTTAAGGGGGTACGAGCAGTACTTC; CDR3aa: CSVLRGYEQYF
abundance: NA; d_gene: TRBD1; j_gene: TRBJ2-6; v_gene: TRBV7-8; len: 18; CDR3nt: TGTGCCAGCAGCCTGCGGACAGGGGCTCAATCTGGGGCCAACGTCCTGACTTTC; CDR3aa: CASSLRTGAQSGANVLTF
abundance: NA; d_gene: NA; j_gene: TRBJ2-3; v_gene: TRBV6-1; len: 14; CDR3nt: TGTGCCAGCAGGGAGGGCTGGGGGACAGATACGCAGTATTTT; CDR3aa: CASREGWGTDTQYF
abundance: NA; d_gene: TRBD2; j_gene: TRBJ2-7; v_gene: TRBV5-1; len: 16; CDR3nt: TGCGCCAGCAGCTTAACCCCTAAGCGGGGGCAGGGTGAGCAGTACTTC; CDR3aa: CASSLTPKRGQGEQYF
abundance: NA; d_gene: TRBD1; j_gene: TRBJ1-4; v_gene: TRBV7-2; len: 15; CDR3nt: TGTGCCAGCAGCTTAGCTTTCAGGGGGGATATGTCGGTGTTTTTT; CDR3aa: CASSLAFRGDMSVFF
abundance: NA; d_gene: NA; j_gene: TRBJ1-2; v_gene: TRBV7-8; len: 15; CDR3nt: TGTGCCAGCAGCTTAGAGGCAGGGAGGGCGGGTGGCTACACCTTC; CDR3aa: CASSLEAGRAGGYTF
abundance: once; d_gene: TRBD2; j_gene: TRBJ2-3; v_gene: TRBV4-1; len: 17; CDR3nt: TGCGCCAGCAGCCAAGTCATAGCTAGCGGGGGTCAAGATACGCAGTATTTT; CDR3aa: CASSQVIASGGQDTQYF
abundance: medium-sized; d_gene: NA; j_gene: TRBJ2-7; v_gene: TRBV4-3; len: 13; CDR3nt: TGCGCCAGCAGCCAAGTGGGGGCCCACGAGCAGTACTTC; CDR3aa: CASSQVGAHEQYF
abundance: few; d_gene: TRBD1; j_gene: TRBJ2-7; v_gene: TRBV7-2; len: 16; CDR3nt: TGTGCCAGCAGCCAAATAGGACAGGGCCCGGTCTACGAGCAGTACTTC; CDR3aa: CASSQIGQGPVYEQYF
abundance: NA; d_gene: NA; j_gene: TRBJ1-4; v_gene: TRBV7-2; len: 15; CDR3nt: TGTGCCAGCAGCTTAGTGGCCGGGGCGGGAGAAAAACTGTTTTTT; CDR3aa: CASSLVAGAGEKLFF
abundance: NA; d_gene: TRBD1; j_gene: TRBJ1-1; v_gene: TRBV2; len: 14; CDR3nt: TGTGCCAGTGTTAAGGGACAGAAAGGAACTGAAGCTTTCTTT; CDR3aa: CASVKGQKGTEAFF
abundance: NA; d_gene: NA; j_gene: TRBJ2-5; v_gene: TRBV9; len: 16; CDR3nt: TGTGCCAGCAGCGTAATTTTCGCAGGGGGGCAAGAGACCCAGTACTTC; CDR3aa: CASSVIFAGGQETQYF
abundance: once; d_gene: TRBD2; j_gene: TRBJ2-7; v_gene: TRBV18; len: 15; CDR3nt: TGTACCAGCTCACCACCGGCAGCGGGGGGGCCTAAGCAGTACTTC; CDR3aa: CTSSPPAAGGPKQYF
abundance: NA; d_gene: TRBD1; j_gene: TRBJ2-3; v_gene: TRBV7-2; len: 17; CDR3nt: TGTGCCAGCAGCCGATACCCCGGGACAGGGAAAGAGGATACGCAGTATTTT; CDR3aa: CASSRYPGTGKEDTQYF
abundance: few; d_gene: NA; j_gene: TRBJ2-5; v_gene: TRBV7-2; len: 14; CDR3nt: TGTGCCAGCAGCTCCGATTCGAGCTCAGAGACCCAGTACTTC; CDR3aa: CASSSDSSSETQYF
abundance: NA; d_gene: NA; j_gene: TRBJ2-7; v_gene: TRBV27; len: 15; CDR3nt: TGTGCCAGCAGTCCTTCCGACAAATCAAACTACGAGCAGTACTTC; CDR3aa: CASSPSDKSNYEQYF
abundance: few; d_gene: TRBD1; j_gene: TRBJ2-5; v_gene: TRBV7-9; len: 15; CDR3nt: TGTGCCAGCAGCTCCCAGGACAGGGGGCACGAGACCCAGTACTTC; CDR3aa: CASSSQDRGHETQYF
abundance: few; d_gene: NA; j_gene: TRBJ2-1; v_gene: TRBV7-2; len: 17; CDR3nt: TGTGCCAGCAGCTTAGCCGGAGGCTTAAGCTCCTACAATGAGCAGTTCTTC; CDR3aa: CASSLAGGLSSYNEQFF
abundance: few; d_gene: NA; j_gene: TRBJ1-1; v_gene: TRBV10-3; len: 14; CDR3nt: TGTGCCATCAGTGAGTTGCGGGGGGACAACAAAGCTTTCTTT; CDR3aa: CAISELRGDNKAFF